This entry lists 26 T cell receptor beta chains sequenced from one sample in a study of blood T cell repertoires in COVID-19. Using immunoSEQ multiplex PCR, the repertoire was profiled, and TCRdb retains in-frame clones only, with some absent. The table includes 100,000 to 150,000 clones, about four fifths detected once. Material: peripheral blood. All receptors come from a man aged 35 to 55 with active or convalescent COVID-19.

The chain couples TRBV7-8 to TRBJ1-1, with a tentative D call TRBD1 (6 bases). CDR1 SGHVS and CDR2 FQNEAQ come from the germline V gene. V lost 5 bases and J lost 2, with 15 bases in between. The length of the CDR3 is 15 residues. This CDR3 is CASSVRGTFNTEAFF. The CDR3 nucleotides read TGTGCCAGCAGCGTACGTGGGACATTCAACACTGAAGCTTTCTTT.

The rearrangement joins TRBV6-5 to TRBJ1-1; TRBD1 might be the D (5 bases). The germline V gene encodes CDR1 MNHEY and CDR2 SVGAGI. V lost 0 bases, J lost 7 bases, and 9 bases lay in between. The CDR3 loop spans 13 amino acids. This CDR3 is CASSYSRGSEAFF. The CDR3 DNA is TGTGCCAGCAGTTACTCTCGGGGGAGTGAAGCTTTCTTT.

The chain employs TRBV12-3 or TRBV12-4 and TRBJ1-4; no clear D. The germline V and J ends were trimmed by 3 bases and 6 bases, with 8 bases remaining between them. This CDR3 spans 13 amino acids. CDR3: CASSLAGDEKLFF. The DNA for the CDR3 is TGTGCCAGCAGTTTGGCCGGGGATGAAAAACTGTTTTTT.

CDR3 loop: CASSLPSAEAFF. The DNA of the CDR3 is TGTGCCAGCAGCCTCCCTAGCGCTGAAGCTTTCTTT. V and J are TRBV14 and TRBJ1-1; D gene ambiguous. Deletions cut 4 bases from V and 6 bases from J, with 9 bases between. The CDR3 length is 12 residues. CDR1 is SGHDN, CDR2 FVKESK, per germline. Together with reference TRBV14 and TRBJ1-1, the CDR3 gives the full variable domain: EAGVTQFPSHSVIEKGQTVTLRCDPISGHDNLYWYRRVMGKEIKFLLHFVKESKQDESGMPNNRFLAERTGGTYSTLKVQPAELEDSGVYFCASSLPSAEAFFGQGTRLTVV.

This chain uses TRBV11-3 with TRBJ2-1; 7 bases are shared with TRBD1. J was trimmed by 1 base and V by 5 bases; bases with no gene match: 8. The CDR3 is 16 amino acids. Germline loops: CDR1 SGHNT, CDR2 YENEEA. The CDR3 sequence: CASSPVGTVSYNEQFF. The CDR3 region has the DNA TGTGCCAGCAGCCCCGTTGGGACAGTGTCCTACAATGAGCAGTTCTTC. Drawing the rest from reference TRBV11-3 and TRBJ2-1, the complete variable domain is EAGVVQSPRYKIIEKKQPVAFWCNPISGHNTLYWYLQNLGQGPELLIRYENEEAVDDSQLPKDRFSAERLKGVDSTLKIQPAELGDSAVYLCASSPVGTVSYNEQFFGPGTRLTVL.

CDR3 in amino acids: CASSPPSRAHEQYF. CDR3 coding DNA: TGTGCCAGCTCACCACCGAGCAGGGCCCACGAGCAGTACTTC. The chain combines TRBV18 with TRBJ2-7; D is perhaps TRBD1 (5 bases). Germline V gene lookup returns CDR1 KGHSH and CDR2 LQKENI. Trimming removed 0 bases at V and 5 bases at J, with 11 bases between. The CDR3 sequence is 14 residues long.

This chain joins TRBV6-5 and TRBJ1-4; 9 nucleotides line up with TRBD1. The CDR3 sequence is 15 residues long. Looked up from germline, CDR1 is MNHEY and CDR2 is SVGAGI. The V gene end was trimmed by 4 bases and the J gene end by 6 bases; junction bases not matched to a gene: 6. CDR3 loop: CASSSPRDRDEKLFF. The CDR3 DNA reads TGTGCCAGCAGTTCGCCGCGGGACAGGGATGAAAAACTGTTTTTT.

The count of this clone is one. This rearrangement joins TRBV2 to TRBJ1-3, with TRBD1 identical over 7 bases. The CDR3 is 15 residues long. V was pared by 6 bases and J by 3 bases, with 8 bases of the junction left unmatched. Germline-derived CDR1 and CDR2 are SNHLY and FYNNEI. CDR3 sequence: CASREGALGGNTIYF. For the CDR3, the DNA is TGTGCCAGCAGGGAGGGGGCTCTGGGTGGAAACACCATATATTTT.

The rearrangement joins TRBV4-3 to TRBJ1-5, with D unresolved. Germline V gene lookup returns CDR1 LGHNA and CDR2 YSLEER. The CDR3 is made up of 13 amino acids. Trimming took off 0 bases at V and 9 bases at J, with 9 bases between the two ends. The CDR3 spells CASSQEGGLPQHF. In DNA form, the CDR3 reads TGCGCCAGCAGCCAAGAAGGCGGGTTGCCCCAGCATTTT.

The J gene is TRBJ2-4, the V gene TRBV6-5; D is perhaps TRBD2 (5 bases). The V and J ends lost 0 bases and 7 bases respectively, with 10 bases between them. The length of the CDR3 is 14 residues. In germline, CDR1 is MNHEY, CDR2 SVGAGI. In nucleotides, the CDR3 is TGTGCCAGCAGTTACTCGAGAGGGTCGAACATTCAGTACTTC. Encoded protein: CASSYSRGSNIQYF.

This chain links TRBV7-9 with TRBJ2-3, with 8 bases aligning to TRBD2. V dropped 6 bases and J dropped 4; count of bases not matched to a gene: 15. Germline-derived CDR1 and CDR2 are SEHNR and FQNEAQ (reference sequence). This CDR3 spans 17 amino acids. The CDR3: CASSPWVSGGLADTQYF. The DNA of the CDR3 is TGTGCCAGCAGTCCATGGGTATCGGGGGGGCTCGCAGATACGCAGTATTTT.

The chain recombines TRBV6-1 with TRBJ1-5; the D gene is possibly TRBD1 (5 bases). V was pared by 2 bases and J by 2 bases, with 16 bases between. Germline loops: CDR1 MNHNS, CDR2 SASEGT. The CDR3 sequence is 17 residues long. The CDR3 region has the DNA TGTGCCAGCAGTGAACCAGGGTCCCTGGGGCGCAATCAGCCCCAGCATTTT. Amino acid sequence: CASSEPGSLGRNQPQHF.

The CDR3 loop reads CAIRKVQGASDTQYF. CDR3 in DNA: TGTGCCATCAGGAAAGTACAGGGGGCAAGCGATACGCAGTATTTT. V usage is TRBV10-3 and J usage is TRBJ2-3, with 9 bases identical to TRBD1. Germline loops: CDR1 ENHRY, CDR2 SYGVKD. The CDR3 has 15 amino acids. V trimming: 6 bases; J trimming: 6 bases; junction bases outside the gene matches: 10.

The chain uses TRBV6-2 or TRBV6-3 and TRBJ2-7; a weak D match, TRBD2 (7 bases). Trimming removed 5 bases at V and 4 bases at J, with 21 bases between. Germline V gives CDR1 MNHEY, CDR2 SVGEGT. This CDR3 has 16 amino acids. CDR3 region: CASSTPGGGNWYEQYF. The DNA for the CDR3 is TGTGCCAGCAGTACACCGGGCGGGGGCAATTGGTACGAGCAGTACTTC.

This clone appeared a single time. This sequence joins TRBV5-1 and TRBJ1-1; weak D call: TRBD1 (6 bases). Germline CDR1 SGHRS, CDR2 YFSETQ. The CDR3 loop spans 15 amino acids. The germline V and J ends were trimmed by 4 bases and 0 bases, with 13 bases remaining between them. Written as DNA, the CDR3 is TGCGCCAGCAGCGACAGGACCGAAATGAACACTGAAGCTTTCTTT. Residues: CASSDRTEMNTEAFF.

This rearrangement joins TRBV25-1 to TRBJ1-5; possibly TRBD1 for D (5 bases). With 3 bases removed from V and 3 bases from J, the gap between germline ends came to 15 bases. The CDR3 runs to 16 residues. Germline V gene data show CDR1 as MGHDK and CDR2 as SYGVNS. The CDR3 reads CASSDSSVTANQPQHF. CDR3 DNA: TGTGCCAGCAGTGATTCCTCAGTGACAGCCAATCAGCCCCAGCATTTT.

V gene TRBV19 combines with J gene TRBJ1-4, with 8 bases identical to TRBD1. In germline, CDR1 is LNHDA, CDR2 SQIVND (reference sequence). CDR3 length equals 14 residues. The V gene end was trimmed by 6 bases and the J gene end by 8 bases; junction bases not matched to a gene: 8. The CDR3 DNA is TGTGCCAGTAGCAAAACAGGGGGAGGCGAAAAACTGTTTTTT. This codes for CASSKTGGGEKLFF.

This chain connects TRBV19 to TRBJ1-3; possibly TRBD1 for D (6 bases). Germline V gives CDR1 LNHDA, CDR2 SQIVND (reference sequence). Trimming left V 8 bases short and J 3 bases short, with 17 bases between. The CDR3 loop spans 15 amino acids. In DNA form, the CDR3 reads TGTGCCAGTCGCAAGGCGGGGGCGAATGGAAACACCATATATTTT. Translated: CASRKAGANGNTIYF.

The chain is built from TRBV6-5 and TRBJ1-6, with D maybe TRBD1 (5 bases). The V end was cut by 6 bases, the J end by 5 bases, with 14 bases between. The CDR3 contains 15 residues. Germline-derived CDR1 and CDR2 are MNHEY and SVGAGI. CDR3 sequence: CASSRTGTHNSPLHF. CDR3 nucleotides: TGTGCCAGCAGCCGAACCGGGACTCATAATTCACCCCTCCACTTT.

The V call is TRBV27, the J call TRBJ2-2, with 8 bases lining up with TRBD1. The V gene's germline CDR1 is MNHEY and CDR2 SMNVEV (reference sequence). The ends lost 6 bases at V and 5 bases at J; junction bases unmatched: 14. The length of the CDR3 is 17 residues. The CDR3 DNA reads TGTGCCAGCAGCCAGGGACAGGCGCCCGGAAAAACCGGGGAGCTGTTTTTT. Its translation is CASSQGQAPGKTGELFF.

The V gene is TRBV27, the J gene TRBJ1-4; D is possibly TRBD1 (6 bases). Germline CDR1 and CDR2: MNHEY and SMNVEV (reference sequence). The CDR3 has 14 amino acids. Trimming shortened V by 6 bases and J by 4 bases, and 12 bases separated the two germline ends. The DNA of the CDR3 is TGTGCCAGCAGGAGGACAGAGGTTAATGAAAAACTGTTTTTT. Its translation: CASRRTEVNEKLFF.

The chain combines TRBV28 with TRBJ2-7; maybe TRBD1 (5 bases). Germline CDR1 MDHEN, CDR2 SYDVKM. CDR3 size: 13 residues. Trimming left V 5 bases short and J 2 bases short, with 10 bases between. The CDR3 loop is CASSVTVPYEQYF. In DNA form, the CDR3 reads TGTGCCAGCAGTGTGACAGTCCCCTACGAGCAGTACTTC.

The CDR3 DNA sequence: TGCGCCAGCAGTTCCCGGACTAGCGATCCCACAGATACGCAGTATTTT. It translates to CASSSRTSDPTDTQYF. The gene calls are TRBV10-1 and TRBJ2-3; 9 bases are shared with TRBD2. Germline V lookup: CDR1 WNHNN, CDR2 SYGVQD (reference sequence). V lost 5 bases to trimming and J lost 2 bases; unmatched junction nucleotides: 8. This CDR3 region has 16 residues.

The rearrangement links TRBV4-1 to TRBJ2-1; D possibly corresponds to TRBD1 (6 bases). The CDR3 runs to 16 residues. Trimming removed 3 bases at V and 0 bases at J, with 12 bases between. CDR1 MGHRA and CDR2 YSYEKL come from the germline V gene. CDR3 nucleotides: TGCGCCAGCAGCCATGGGGACACCCGCTCCTACAATGAGCAGTTCTTC. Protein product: CASSHGDTRSYNEQFF.

For the CDR3, the DNA is TGTGCCAGCAGCTCCCCGACAGGACGTGAAAAACTGTTTTTT. Translation: CASSSPTGREKLFF. This chain links TRBV7-9 with TRBJ1-4, with D tentatively TRBD1 (6 bases). CDR1 is SEHNR, CDR2 FQNEAQ, per germline (reference sequence). CDR3 length: 14 amino acids. The germline V and J ends were trimmed by 4 bases and 7 bases, with 13 bases remaining between them.

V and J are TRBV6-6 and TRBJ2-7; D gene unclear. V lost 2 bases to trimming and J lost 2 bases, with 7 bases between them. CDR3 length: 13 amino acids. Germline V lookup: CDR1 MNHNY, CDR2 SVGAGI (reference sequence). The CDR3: CASSYGLTYEQYF. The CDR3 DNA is TGTGCCAGCAGTTACGGCCTTACCTACGAGCAGTACTTC.